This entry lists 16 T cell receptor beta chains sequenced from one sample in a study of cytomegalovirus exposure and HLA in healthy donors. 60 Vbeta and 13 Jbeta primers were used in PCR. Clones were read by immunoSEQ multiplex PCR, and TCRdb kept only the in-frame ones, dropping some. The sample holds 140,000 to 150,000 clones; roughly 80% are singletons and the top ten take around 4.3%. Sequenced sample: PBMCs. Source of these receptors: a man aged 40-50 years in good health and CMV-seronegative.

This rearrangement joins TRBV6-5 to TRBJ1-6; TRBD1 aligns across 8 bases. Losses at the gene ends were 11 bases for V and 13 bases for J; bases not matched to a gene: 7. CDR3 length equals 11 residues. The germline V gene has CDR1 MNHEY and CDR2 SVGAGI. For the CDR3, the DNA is TGTGCCGCCCGAACAGGGGGGCCCCTCCACTTT. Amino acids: CAARTGGPLHF.

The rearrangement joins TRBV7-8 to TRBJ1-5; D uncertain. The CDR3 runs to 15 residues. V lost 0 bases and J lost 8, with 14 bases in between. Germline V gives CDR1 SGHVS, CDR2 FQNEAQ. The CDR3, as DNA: TGTGCCAGCAGCTTAGCGGAGGGAGGTTTGAAGCCCCAGCATTTT. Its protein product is CASSLAEGGLKPQHF.

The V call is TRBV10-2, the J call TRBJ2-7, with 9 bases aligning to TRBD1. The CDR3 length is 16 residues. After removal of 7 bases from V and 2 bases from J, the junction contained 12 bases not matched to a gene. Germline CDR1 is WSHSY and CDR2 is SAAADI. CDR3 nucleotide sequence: TGCGCCAGCAAAGAGACAGGGGGAACAACCACCTACGAGCAGTACTTC. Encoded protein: CASKETGGTTTYEQYF.

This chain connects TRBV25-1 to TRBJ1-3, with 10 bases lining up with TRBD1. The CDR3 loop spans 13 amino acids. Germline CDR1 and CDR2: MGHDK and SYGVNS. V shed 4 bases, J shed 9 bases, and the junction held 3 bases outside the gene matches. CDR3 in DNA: TGTGCCAGCAGTGGGGACAGGGGAGTCACCATATATTTT. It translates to CASSGDRGVTIYF.

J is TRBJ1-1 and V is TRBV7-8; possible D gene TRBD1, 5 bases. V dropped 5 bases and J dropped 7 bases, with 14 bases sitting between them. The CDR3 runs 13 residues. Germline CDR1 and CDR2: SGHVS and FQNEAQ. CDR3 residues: CASSPRDRSEAFF. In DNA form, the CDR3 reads TGTGCCAGCAGCCCCAGGGATCGGAGTGAAGCTTTCTTT.

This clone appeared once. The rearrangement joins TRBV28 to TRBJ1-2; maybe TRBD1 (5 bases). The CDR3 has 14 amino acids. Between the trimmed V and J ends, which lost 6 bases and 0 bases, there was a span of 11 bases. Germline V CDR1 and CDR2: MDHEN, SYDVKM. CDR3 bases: TGTGCCAGCAGCCGGACGACAGCTAACTATGGCTACACCTTC. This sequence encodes CASSRTTANYGYTF.

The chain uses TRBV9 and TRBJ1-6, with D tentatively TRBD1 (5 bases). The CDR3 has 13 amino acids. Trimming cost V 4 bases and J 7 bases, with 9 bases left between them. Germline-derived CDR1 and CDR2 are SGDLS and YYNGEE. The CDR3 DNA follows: TGTGCCAGCAGCACCCGGGGGAATTCACCCCTCCACTTT. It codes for CASSTRGNSPLHF.

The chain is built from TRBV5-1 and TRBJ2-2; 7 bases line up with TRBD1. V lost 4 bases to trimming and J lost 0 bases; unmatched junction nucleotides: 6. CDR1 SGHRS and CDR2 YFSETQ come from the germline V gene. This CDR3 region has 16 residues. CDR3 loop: CASSPPTGTNTGELFF. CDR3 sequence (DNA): TGCGCCAGCAGCCCCCCGACAGGGACGAACACCGGGGAGCTGTTTTTT.

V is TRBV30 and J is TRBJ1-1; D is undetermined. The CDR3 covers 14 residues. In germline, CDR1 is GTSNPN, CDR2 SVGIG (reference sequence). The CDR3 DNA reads TGTGCTTATACGCGAGACTTCCTGAACACTGAAGCTTTCTTT. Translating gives CAYTRDFLNTEAFF.

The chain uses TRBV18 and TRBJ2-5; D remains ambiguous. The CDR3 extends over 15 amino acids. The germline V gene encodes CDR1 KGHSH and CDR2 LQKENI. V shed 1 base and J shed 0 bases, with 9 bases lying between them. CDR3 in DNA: TGTGCCAGCTCACCACAGCTCACGTACCAAGAGACCCAGTACTTC. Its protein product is CASSPQLTYQETQYF.

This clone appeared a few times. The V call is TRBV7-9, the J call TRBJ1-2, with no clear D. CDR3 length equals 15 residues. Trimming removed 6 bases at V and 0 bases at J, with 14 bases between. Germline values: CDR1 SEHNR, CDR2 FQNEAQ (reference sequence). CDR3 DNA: TGTGCCAGCAGTCTTCTTTTACAGTCTAACTATGGCTACACCTTC. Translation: CASSLLLQSNYGYTF.

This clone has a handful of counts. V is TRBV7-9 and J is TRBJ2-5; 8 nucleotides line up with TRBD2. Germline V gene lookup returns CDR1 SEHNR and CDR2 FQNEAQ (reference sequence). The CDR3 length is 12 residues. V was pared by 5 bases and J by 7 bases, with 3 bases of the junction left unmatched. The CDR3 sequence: CASSNGGGTQYF. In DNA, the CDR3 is TGTGCCAGCAGCAACGGGGGGGGGACCCAGTACTTC. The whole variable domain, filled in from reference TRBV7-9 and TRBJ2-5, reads DTGVSQNPRHKITKRGQNVTFRCDPISEHNRLYWYRQTLGQGPEFLTYFQNEAQLEKSRLLSDRFSAERPKGSFSTLEIQRTEQGDSAMYLCASSNGGGTQYFGPGTRLLVL.

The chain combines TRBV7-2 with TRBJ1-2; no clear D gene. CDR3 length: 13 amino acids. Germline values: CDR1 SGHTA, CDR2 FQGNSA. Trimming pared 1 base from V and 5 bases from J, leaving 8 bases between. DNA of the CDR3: TGTGCCAGCAGCTTAGTGGGCAATTATGGCTACACCTTC. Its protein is CASSLVGNYGYTF. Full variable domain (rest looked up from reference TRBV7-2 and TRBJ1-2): GAGVSQSPSNKVTEKGKDVELRCDPISGHTALYWYRQSLGQGLEFLIYFQGNSAPDKSGLPSDRFSAERTGGSVSTLTIQRTQQEDSAVYLCASSLVGNYGYTFGSGTRLTVV.

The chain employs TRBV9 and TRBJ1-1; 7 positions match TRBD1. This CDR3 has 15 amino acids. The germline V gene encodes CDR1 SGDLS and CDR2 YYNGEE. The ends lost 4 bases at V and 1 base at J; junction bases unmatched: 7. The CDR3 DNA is TGTGCCAGCAGCCCAAGACAGGGAACGAACACTGAAGCTTTCTTT. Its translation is CASSPRQGTNTEAFF.

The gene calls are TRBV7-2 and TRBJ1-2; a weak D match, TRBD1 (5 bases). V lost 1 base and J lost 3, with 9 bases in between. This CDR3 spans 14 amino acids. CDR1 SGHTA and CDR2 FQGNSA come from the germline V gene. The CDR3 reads CASSLGVGDYGYTF. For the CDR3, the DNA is TGTGCCAGCAGCTTAGGCGTAGGGGACTATGGCTACACCTTC.

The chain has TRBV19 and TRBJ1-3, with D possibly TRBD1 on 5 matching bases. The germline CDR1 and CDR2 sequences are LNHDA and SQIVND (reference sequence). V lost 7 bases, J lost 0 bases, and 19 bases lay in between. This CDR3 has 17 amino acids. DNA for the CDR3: TGTGCCAGTATAGTAAACACAGGACCATCCTCTGGAAACACCATATATTTT. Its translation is CASIVNTGPSSGNTIYF.